What follows are 32 T cell receptor beta chains derived from one specimen sequenced in a study of CD4+ T cells in melanoma. The method was immunoSEQ multiplex PCR; TCRdb's version includes in-frame clones alone and lacks a portion of them. This sample has some 21,000 clones; about three quarters occur once, and the top ten carry approximately 9.8%. The receptor set was obtained from a human donor with melanoma.

The rearrangement links TRBV18 to TRBJ1-1, with TRBD1 as a possible D gene (6 bases). This CDR3 is built from 13 residues. Trimming pared 2 bases from V and 4 bases from J, leaving 8 bases between. The germline gives CDR1 KGHSH, CDR2 LQKENI. DNA for the CDR3: TGTGCCAGCTCACCAAAAGGGGGCACTGAAGCTTTCTTT. As protein: CASSPKGGTEAFF.

This clone was found a few times. This rearrangement joins TRBV7-9 to TRBJ1-6; a possible D gene is TRBD1 (6 bases). The CDR3 loop spans 14 amino acids. Germline CDR1 SEHNR, CDR2 FQNEAQ (reference sequence). Trimming stripped 0 bases from V and 11 bases from J, with 11 bases between. The chain's CDR3 is CASSLAAQGTPLHF. DNA for the CDR3: TGTGCCAGCAGCTTAGCCGCACAGGGCACACCCCTCCACTTT.

This chain uses TRBV2 with TRBJ1-2, with D uncertain. V lost 4 bases and J lost 7, with 19 bases in between. Germline V gene lookup returns CDR1 SNHLY and CDR2 FYNNEI. The CDR3 is made up of 15 amino acids. CDR3 loop: CASSASIGTMRGYTF. CDR3 DNA sequence: TGTGCCAGCAGTGCAAGCATAGGTACGATGCGTGGCTACACCTTC. Combining the CDR3 with reference TRBV2 and TRBJ1-2 gives the whole variable domain EPEVTQTPSHQVTQMGQEVILRCVPISNHLYFYWYRQILGQKVEFLVSFYNNEISEKSEIFDDQFSVERPDGSNFTLKIRSTKLEDSAMYFCASSASIGTMRGYTFGSGTRLTVV.

J is TRBJ1-2 and V is TRBV27, with TRBD1 matching over 8 bases. CDR3 length: 15 residues. The V gene's germline CDR1 is MNHEY and CDR2 SMNVEV (reference sequence). The V gene end was trimmed by 5 bases and the J gene end by 4 bases; junction bases not matched to a gene: 9. The CDR3 spells CASSNVDRVGYGYTF. The CDR3 nucleotides are TGTGCCAGCAGTAATGTGGACAGGGTCGGCTATGGCTACACCTTC.

By share of the sample, this clone is large. V gene TRBV5-4 combines with J gene TRBJ2-7; D is unresolved. Germline V CDR1 and CDR2: SGHNT, YYREEE (reference sequence). V lost 4 bases and J 2 bases, leaving 10 bases between the germline ends. The CDR3 runs 13 residues. CDR3 in amino acids: CASSQAPTYEQYF. The CDR3 DNA is TGTGCCAGCAGCCAAGCTCCGACCTACGAGCAGTACTTC. Looking up the rest from reference TRBV5-4 and TRBJ2-7 gives the full variable domain: ETGVTQSPTHLIKTRGQQVTLRCSSQSGHNTVSWYQQALGQGPQFIFQYYREEENGRGNFPPRFSGLQFPNYSSELNVNALELDDSALYLCASSQAPTYEQYFGPGTRLTVT.

V and J are TRBV2 and TRBJ1-4; no reliable D call. V dropped 6 bases and J dropped 2 bases, with 13 bases sitting between them. This CDR3 has 15 amino acids. Germline assignment: CDR1 SNHLY and CDR2 FYNNEI. The CDR3 DNA is TGTGCCAGCAGCAGAATCGGTGCGACTAATGAAAAACTGTTTTTT. It encodes CASSRIGATNEKLFF.

V usage is TRBV4-1 and J usage is TRBJ2-7, with D unresolved. CDR1 MGHRA and CDR2 YSYEKL come from the germline V gene. V dropped 4 bases and J dropped 5 bases, with 24 bases sitting between them. The CDR3 length is 17 residues. CDR3 region: CASSPPAGLEATNEQYF. The CDR3 nucleotides read TGCGCCAGCAGCCCCCCAGCTGGCCTAGAGGCAACCAACGAGCAGTACTTC.

CDR3 residues: CASSRVFTDTQYF. The DNA of the CDR3 is TGTGCCAGCAGCCGGGTTTTTACAGATACGCAGTATTTT. The chain uses TRBV7-3 and TRBJ2-3; no reliable D call. Germline-derived CDR1 and CDR2 are SGHTA and FQGTGA. Trimming took 5 bases from V and 3 from J, leaving 9 bases between them. The CDR3 has 13 residues.

This clone was found a few times. J is TRBJ1-4 and V is TRBV4-2, with TRBD1 as a possible D gene (5 bases). The CDR3 covers 14 residues. Looked up from germline, CDR1 is LGHNA and CDR2 is YNFKEQ. Trimming shortened V by 1 base and J by 7 bases, and 10 bases separated the two germline ends. The DNA for the CDR3 is TGTGCCAGCAGCCAAGGGGTGGGGGGTGAAAAACTGTTTTTT. Translation gives CASSQGVGGEKLFF.

This clone showed up just a few times. The chain uses TRBV6-5 and TRBJ1-6; 8 nucleotides match TRBD1. This CDR3 is built from 15 residues. With 2 bases clipped from V and 8 bases from J, the junction kept 5 bases outside the gene matches. CDR1 and CDR2 from the germline V gene are MNHEY and SVGAGI. The CDR3 region is CASSYGSGGHSPLHF. DNA for the CDR3: TGTGCCAGCAGTTACGGATCAGGGGGCCATTCACCCCTCCACTTT.

This chain connects TRBV10-3 to TRBJ1-1; no clear D. The germline CDR1 and CDR2 sequences are ENHRY and SYGVKD. V was pared by 0 bases and J by 2 bases, with 4 bases between. This CDR3 comprises 13 residues. Here the CDR3 DNA reads TGTGCCATCAGTGAGTCGGGCAACACTGAAGCTTTCTTT. This encodes CAISESGNTEAFF.

The V call is TRBV6-5, the J call TRBJ1-6; no reliable D call. The CDR3 has 15 residues. Trimming stripped 0 bases from V and 7 bases from J, with 10 bases between. Germline loops: CDR1 MNHEY, CDR2 SVGAGI. The CDR3 nucleotides are TGTGCCAGCAGTTACTCGCGACTCCAGAATTCACCCCTCCACTTT. Its protein product is CASSYSRLQNSPLHF.

This clone has just a few counts. The J gene is TRBJ2-3, the V gene TRBV7-6; 10 bases match TRBD2. The CDR3 spans 17 residues. V dropped 2 bases and J dropped 4; count of bases not matched to a gene: 9. Germline CDR1 is SGHVS and CDR2 is FNYEAQ. The CDR3 sequence is CASSLKRAGGLSDTQYF. CDR3 nucleotide sequence: TGTGCCAGCAGCTTAAAAAGAGCGGGGGGGTTGTCAGATACGCAGTATTTT. Combining the CDR3 with reference TRBV7-6 and TRBJ2-3 gives the whole variable domain GAGVSQSPRYKVTKRGQDVALRCDPISGHVSLYWYRQALGQGPEFLTYFNYEAQQDKSGLPNDRFSAERPEGSISTLTIQRTEQRDSAMYRCASSLKRAGGLSDTQYFGPGTRLTVL.

This clone showed up just a few times. V and J are TRBV19 and TRBJ1-6; a possible D gene is TRBD1 (6 bases). Trimming removed 5 bases at V and 13 bases at J, with 15 bases between. Germline V gene lookup returns CDR1 LNHDA and CDR2 SQIVND (reference sequence). CDR3 length: 13 amino acids. The CDR3 here is CASSPRQDLPLHF. CDR3 bases: TGTGCCAGTAGTCCCCGACAGGATCTCCCCCTCCACTTT.

V and J are TRBV23-1 and TRBJ1-2; D remains ambiguous. TRBV23-1 is an ORF for which the function is uncertain. V was clipped by 4 bases and J by 8 bases, with 20 bases between them. The CDR3 covers 15 residues. The CDR3 region is CASSPPNRAVMGYTF. For the CDR3, the DNA is TGCGCCAGCAGTCCCCCTAACCGGGCTGTAATGGGCTACACCTTC.

The chain carries TRBV5-1 and TRBJ2-5, with D uncertain. The V end lost 4 bases, the J end lost 5 bases, and 15 bases lay between the germline ends. The germline V gene has CDR1 SGHRS and CDR2 YFSETQ. This CDR3 has 14 residues. This CDR3 is CASSLDPESETQYF. DNA of the CDR3: TGCGCCAGCAGCCTGGACCCCGAGTCCGAGACCCAGTACTTC.

The chain carries TRBV13 and TRBJ2-6; D is unresolved. The ends were cut back, 1 base at V and 3 bases at J, with 7 bases in the middle. The V gene's germline CDR1 is PRHDT and CDR2 FYEKMQ (reference sequence). This CDR3 is 15 amino acids long. The CDR3 bases are TGTGCCAGCAGCTTAGCCACCCTTGGGGCCAACGTCCTGACTTTC. Translation gives CASSLATLGANVLTF.

This chain connects TRBV7-2 to TRBJ2-7; 9 bases match TRBD2. The ends lost 3 bases at V and 3 bases at J; junction bases unmatched: 6. Germline V gene sequence: CDR1 SGHTA, CDR2 FQGNSA. This CDR3 contains 15 residues. The CDR3 coding sequence is TGTGCCAGCAGCTTGACTAGCGGAGCGTTCTACGAGCAGTACTTC. Residues: CASSLTSGAFYEQYF.

The chain employs TRBV2 and TRBJ2-7; D ambiguous. The CDR3 runs 11 residues. V was pared by 5 bases and J by 2 bases, with 4 bases between. Germline V CDR1 and CDR2: SNHLY, FYNNEI. CDR3 sequence: CASSQTYEQYF. The DNA for the CDR3 is TGTGCCAGCAGTCAGACCTACGAGCAGTACTTC.

This clone was seen only a few times. This rearrangement joins TRBV4-1 to TRBJ1-1; no firm D call. Germline CDR1 MGHRA, CDR2 YSYEKL. The CDR3 has 13 amino acids. The V gene lost 3 bases and the J gene lost 6 bases, with 11 bases spanning the gap. As DNA, the CDR3 is TGCGCCAGCAGCCACCTAGTAAGACCTGAAGCTTTCTTT. It encodes CASSHLVRPEAFF.

The rearrangement uses TRBV5-1 and TRBJ1-4; a weak D match, TRBD1 (5 bases). The V and J ends lost 4 bases and 8 bases respectively, with 9 bases between them. This CDR3 is 12 amino acids long. CDR1 is SGHRS and CDR2 is YFSETQ in the germline V gene. The CDR3 region has the DNA TGCGCCAGCAGCGTTGGGGGGGAAAAACTGTTTTTT. As protein: CASSVGGEKLFF.

The sample holds one count of this clone. The chain has TRBV4-2 and TRBJ2-1, with 12 bases identical to TRBD2. This CDR3 region has 22 residues. J was trimmed by 0 bases and V by 3 bases; bases with no gene match: 18. CDR1 and CDR2 (germline): LGHNA, YNFKEQ. The CDR3 DNA sequence: TGTGCCAGCAGCCACCAAGCAGTACTACTAGCGGGGGGCCTCAACTCCTACAATGAGCAGTTCTTC. This sequence encodes CASSHQAVLLAGGLNSYNEQFF.

The J gene is TRBJ2-5, the V gene TRBV5-1; D call uncertain. Germline CDR1 reads SGHRS; CDR2 reads YFSETQ. The CDR3 length is 15 residues. V was cut by 1 base and J by 11 bases, with 21 bases left in between. The DNA of the CDR3 is TGCGCCAGCAGCTTGACGGGCGGCCACTACGAGCAGCAGTACTTC. It codes for CASSLTGGHYEQQYF.

The rearrangement uses TRBV11-2 and TRBJ1-1, with D possibly TRBD1 on 5 matching bases. The CDR3 has 13 amino acids. Per the germline V gene, CDR1 is SGHAT and CDR2 is FQNNGV. V dropped 2 bases and J dropped 5 bases, with 9 bases sitting between them. CDR3 sequence reads: CASSLNPGTEAFF. The CDR3 DNA is TGTGCCAGCAGCTTAAACCCAGGGACTGAAGCTTTCTTT.

This chain uses TRBV2 with TRBJ1-2; D is possibly TRBD1 (6 bases). This CDR3 comprises 14 residues. V was trimmed by 7 bases and J by 0 bases, leaving 12 bases between them. CDR1 and CDR2 from the germline V gene are SNHLY and FYNNEI. The CDR3 region is CASTTGTTNYGYTF. The CDR3 nucleotides read TGTGCCAGCACGACCGGGACAACTAACTATGGCTACACCTTC.

This clone was picked up a small number of times. The chain uses TRBV5-1 and TRBJ1-4; the D is unclear. Germline-derived CDR1 and CDR2 are SGHRS and YFSETQ. Trimming shortened V by 0 bases and J by 13 bases, and 10 bases separated the two germline ends. This CDR3 is 12 amino acids long. In nucleotides, the CDR3 is TGCGCCAGCAGCTTGGATGGGGAGCGACTGTTTTTT. It encodes CASSLDGERLFF.

The chain links TRBV11-2 to TRBJ2-1; 9 bases map to TRBD2. V was clipped by 1 base and J by 2 bases; unmatched bases: 0. Germline loops: CDR1 SGHAT, CDR2 FQNNGV. CDR3 size: 15 residues. The CDR3 region is CASSLGGGAYNEQFF. Written as DNA, the CDR3 is TGTGCCAGCAGCTTAGGCGGGGGGGCCTACAATGAGCAGTTCTTC.

Regarding this clone: Other DNA sequences of this sample code for an identical CDR3. This rearrangement joins TRBV2 to TRBJ2-5; D remains unclear. The CDR3 runs to 13 residues. V was pared by 6 bases and J by 4 bases, with 12 bases between. The V gene's germline CDR1 is SNHLY and CDR2 FYNNEI. CDR3 nucleotides: TGTGCCAGCAGGACCACTCGCGGAGAGACCCAGTACTTC. It translates to CASRTTRGETQYF.

The rearrangement joins TRBV9 to TRBJ2-3; possible D gene TRBD2, 6 bases. V shed 0 bases and J shed 2 bases, with 10 bases lying between them. Germline V gene data show CDR1 as SGDLS and CDR2 as YYNGEE. The CDR3 is 15 residues long. For the CDR3, the DNA is TGTGCCAGCAGCGTAGGGGGGGAGAACACAGATACGCAGTATTTT. It specifies CASSVGGENTDTQYF.

The chain employs TRBV9 and TRBJ2-2; possibly TRBD1 for D (6 bases). CDR1 SGDLS and CDR2 YYNGEE come from the germline V gene. V dropped 3 bases and J dropped 2 bases, with 14 bases sitting between them. The CDR3 is made up of 16 amino acids. CDR3 DNA: TGTGCCAGCAGCGATGGCTGGGGGCATAACACCGGGGAGCTGTTTTTT. Amino acid sequence: CASSDGWGHNTGELFF.

The genes are TRBV1 and TRBJ2-3; the table names TRBD2, a call not compared with the DNA. TRBV1 is termed a pseudogene. The CDR3 loop spans 19 amino acids. CDR3 sequence reads: CTSSRLAGGPTPSTDTQYF. The CDR3 DNA is TGCACCAGCAGCCGACTAGCGGGGGGCCCCACGCCTAGCACAGATACGCAGTATTTT.

This chain uses TRBV11-2 with TRBJ1-2; tentative D call: TRBD1 (6 bases). Trimming took off 4 bases at V and 8 bases at J, with 23 bases between the two ends. From germline, CDR1 is SGHAT and CDR2 FQNNGV. The length of the CDR3 is 16 residues. CDR3 sequence: CASSSDPRTDLRGYTF. The CDR3 nucleotides read TGTGCCAGCAGCTCCGACCCTCGGACAGATCTACGGGGCTACACCTTC.